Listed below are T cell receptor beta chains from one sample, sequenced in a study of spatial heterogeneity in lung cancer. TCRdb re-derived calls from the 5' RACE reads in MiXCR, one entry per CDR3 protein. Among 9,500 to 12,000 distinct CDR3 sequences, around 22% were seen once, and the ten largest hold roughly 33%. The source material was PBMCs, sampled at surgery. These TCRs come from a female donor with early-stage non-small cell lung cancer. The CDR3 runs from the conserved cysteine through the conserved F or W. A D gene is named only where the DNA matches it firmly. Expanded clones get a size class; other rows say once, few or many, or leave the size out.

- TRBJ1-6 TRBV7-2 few TGTGCCAGCAGCTTAGAGCGACTGTCTAATTCACCCCTCCACTTT CASSLERLSNSPLHF
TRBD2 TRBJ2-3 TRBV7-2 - TGTGCCAGCAGCTTAGCGCCGGGACTAGCGACTAGCACAGATACGCAGTATTTT CASSLAPGLATSTDTQYF
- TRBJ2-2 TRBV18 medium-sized TGTGCCAGCTCCTATGACAGCGTAAACACCGGGGAGCTGTTTTTT CASSYDSVNTGELFF
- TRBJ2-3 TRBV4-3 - TGCGCCAGCAGCCAAGAATTCGCGGGGTCCCCCACAGATACGCAGTATTTT CASSQEFAGSPTDTQYF
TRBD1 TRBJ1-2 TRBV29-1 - TGCAGCGTAACCACAGGGGGAGACTATGGCTACACCTTC CSVTTGGDYGYTF
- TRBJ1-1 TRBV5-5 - TGTGCCAGCAGCTTAAACCGGGACTCCAACCGATTCTTT CASSLNRDSNRFF
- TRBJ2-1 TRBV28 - TGTGCCAGCAATAGCCACGTGACGGCCTACAATGAGCAGTTCTTC CASNSHVTAYNEQFF
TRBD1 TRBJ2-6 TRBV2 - TGTGCCATACCGGACAGGGAGTTTCAATTTTACTCTGGGGCCAACGTCCTGACTTTC CAIPDREFQFYSGANVLTF
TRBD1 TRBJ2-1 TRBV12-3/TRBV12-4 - TGTGCCAGCAGTTTTCGTGGGACAGGGAATATAGATGAGCAGTTCTTC CASSFRGTGNIDEQFF
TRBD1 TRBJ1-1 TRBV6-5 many TGTGCCAGCAAGAACAGGGGACAGGGGGGTTCTGAAGCTTTCTTT CASKNRGQGGSEAFF
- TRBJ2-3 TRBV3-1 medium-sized TGTGCCAGCAGCCAAGAAGGGGCGGGGACCAGCACAGATACGCAGTATTTT CASSQEGAGTSTDTQYF
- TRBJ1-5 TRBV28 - TGTGCCAGCAGCCCCGCACTGAATCAGCCCCAGCATTTT CASSPALNQPQHF
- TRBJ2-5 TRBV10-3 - TGTGCCATCAGTGACAGGGCCCAAGAGACCCAGTACTTC CAISDRAQETQYF
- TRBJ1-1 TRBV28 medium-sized TGTGCCAGCAGTTCCAGTCAGGGGAACACTGAAGCTTTCTTT CASSSSQGNTEAFF
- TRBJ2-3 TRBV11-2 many TGTGCCAGCAGCTTAGAGCGACTAACAGATACGCAGTATTTT CASSLERLTDTQYF
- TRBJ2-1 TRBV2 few TGTGCCAGCAGTGAAGCTAGTACTCCCTACAATGAGCAGTTCTTC CASSEASTPYNEQFF
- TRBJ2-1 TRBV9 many TGTGCCAGCAGCGTAGGGCGAGTCAATGAGCAGTTCTTC CASSVGRVNEQFF
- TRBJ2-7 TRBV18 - TGTGCCAGCTCACCAAGGGAGGGGGAGTACGAGCAGTACTTC CASSPREGEYEQYF
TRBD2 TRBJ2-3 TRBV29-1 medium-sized TGCAGCGTTGAAACAGCGGGATTATTCGGCGTCACAGATACGCAGTATTTT CSVETAGLFGVTDTQYF
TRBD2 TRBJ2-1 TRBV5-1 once TGCGCCAGCAGGACTAGCGGGGACAATGAGCAGTTCTTC CASRTSGDNEQFF
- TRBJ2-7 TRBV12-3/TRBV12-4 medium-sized TGTGCCAGCATGTCTCGCCAGCGGGACGAGCAGTACTTC CASMSRQRDEQYF
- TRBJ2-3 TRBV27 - TGTGCCAGCAGTTTCTCTGCAACCACAGATACGCAGTATTTT CASSFSATTDTQYF
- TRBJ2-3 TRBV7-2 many TGTGCCAGCAGCTTAGGAGCGCCCACAGATACGCAGTATTTT CASSLGAPTDTQYF
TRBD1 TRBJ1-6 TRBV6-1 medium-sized TGTGCCAGCAGTGAGAGGACAGGGAGCTCCTATAATTCACCCCTCCACTTT CASSERTGSSYNSPLHF